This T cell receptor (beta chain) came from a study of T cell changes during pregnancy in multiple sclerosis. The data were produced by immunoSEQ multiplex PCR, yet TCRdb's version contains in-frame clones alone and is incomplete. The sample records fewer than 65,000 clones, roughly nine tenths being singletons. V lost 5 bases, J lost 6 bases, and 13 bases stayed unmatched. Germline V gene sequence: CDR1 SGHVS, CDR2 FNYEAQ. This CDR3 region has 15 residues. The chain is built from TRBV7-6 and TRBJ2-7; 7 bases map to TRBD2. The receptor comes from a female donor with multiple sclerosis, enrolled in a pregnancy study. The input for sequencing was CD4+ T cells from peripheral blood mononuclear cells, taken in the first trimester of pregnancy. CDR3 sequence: CASSHITGGGSEQYF. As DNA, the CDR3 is TGTGCCAGCAGCCACATCACTGGCGGGGGTTCCGAGCAGTACTTC.